This TCR beta chain was observed in a study of blood T cell repertoires in COVID-19. As for the study in general: Collection of acute and convalescent COVID-19 samples took place in the United States, Italy and Spain. T cells, B-cell-depleted T cells, or PBMCs provided the cDNA or gDNA that served as material.

As originally analysed: Estimation of nucleated cell counts was performed using reference gene primer amplification. Clones were sequenced by immunoSEQ multiplex PCR, and TCRdb holds only the in-frame ones, with some missing. D and trimming were read from the DNA, whereas the V and J calls and clone size are those reported in that table. The sample lists 65,000 to 90,000 clones; 84% were seen once. The CDR3 runs 14 residues. Germline V lookup: CDR1 SEHNR, CDR2 FQNEAQ (reference sequence). The V and J ends lost 5 bases and 0 bases respectively, with 8 bases between them. V is TRBV7-9 and J is TRBJ1-5, with D tentatively TRBD1 (6 bases). The sample was peripheral blood. The sequence derives from a human donor in a cohort sampled during active COVID-19. The CDR3 DNA reads as TGTGCCAGCAGCGGACAGTTTAGCAATCAGCCCCAGCATTTT. It specifies CASSGQFSNQPQHF.